These 16 T cell receptor beta chains share one sample of origin, sequenced in a study of blood T cell repertoires in COVID-19. Profiled with immunoSEQ multiplex PCR; TCRdb holds only in-frame clones, not every one. The sample lists tens of thousands of clones, around 69% seen once, with about 16% in the top ten. The sequenced sample was peripheral blood. The receptors here all came from a man aged 65 to 79 with active or convalescent COVID-19.

This chain uses TRBV7-3 with TRBJ2-5; a weak D match, TRBD1 (7 bases). Germline CDR1 is SGHTA and CDR2 is FQGTGA. The V gene lost 5 bases and the J gene lost 2 bases, with 12 bases spanning the gap. The CDR3 totals 14 residues. CDR3 coding DNA: TGTGCCAGCAGCGTGGGGGGACAGCAAGAGACCCAGTACTTC. Residues: CASSVGGQQETQYF.

The rearrangement uses TRBV19 and TRBJ2-7; possible D gene TRBD1, 6 bases. The germline gives CDR1 LNHDA, CDR2 SQIVND (reference sequence). Trimming took off 1 base at V and 2 bases at J, with 9 bases between the two ends. The CDR3 is 14 amino acids. The CDR3: CASSIGGHAYEQYF. CDR3 sequence (DNA): TGTGCCAGTAGTATAGGGGGACATGCCTACGAGCAGTACTTC.

This clone was detected only once. This rearrangement joins TRBV7-3 to TRBJ2-1, with D uncertain. Between the trimmed V and J ends, which lost 1 base and 7 bases, there was a span of 11 bases. Looked up from germline, CDR1 is SGHTA and CDR2 is FQGTGA. The CDR3 runs to 14 residues. CDR3 amino acids: CASSLSPALNEQFF. Here the CDR3 DNA reads TGTGCCAGCAGCTTAAGCCCCGCGTTGAATGAGCAGTTCTTC.

The rearrangement uses TRBV5-1 and TRBJ1-4; 7 bases align to TRBD1. Germline V gives CDR1 SGHRS, CDR2 YFSETQ. The CDR3 is 15 residues long. Trimming cost V 3 bases and J 2 bases; bases outside gene matches: 4. The CDR3 loop is CASSSQGVTNEKLFF. The CDR3 coding sequence is TGCGCCAGCAGCTCCCAGGGGGTCACTAATGAAAAACTGTTTTTT.

The V and J genes are TRBV10-2 and TRBJ2-5, with TRBD2 matching 8 bases. V gave up 6 bases and J gave up 9 bases; unmatched junction bases: 12. This CDR3 contains 14 residues. Germline values: CDR1 WSHSY, CDR2 SAAADI. For the CDR3, the DNA is TGCGCCAGCAGCGAGAGGGGCGGGGGGTCGGCCCAGTACTTC. It is translated as CASSERGGGSAQYF.

The chain is built from TRBV5-1 and TRBJ2-5; 8 bases line up with TRBD2. CDR1 and CDR2 (germline): SGHRS, YFSETQ. The CDR3 totals 13 residues. Trimming took 4 bases from V and 11 from J; bases not matched to a gene: 10. CDR3 bases: TGCGCCAGCAGCGAGCGGCGGGGGGCCCCTCAGTACTTC. Translation gives CASSERRGAPQYF.

This chain connects TRBV21-1 to TRBJ2-7; no DNA check was done on the table's D call, TRBD2. TRBV21-1 is deemed a pseudogene. The CDR3 is 12 residues long. The CDR3 region has the DNA TGTGCCAGCAGCAAAGCTGGCCCTCCGGAGGACTTC. Amino acid sequence: CASSKAGPPEDF.

The chain employs TRBV5-1 and TRBJ1-2; 7 nucleotides match TRBD1. Germline V lookup: CDR1 SGHRS, CDR2 YFSETQ. The ends lost 4 bases at V and 3 bases at J; junction bases unmatched: 12. The CDR3 runs to 16 residues. DNA for the CDR3: TGCGCCAGCAGCCTGTGGGGACAGCCCTCTGACTATGGCTACACCTTC. Amino acids: CASSLWGQPSDYGYTF.

The chain links TRBV10-3 to TRBJ2-3, with 7 bases matching TRBD2. The trim removed 7 bases at V and 5 bases at J, leaving 12 bases unmatched. Germline assignment: CDR1 ENHRY and CDR2 SYGVKD. This CDR3 region has 15 residues. CDR3 protein: CAINRSGRGGDTQYF. Written as DNA, the CDR3 is TGTGCCATCAACCGTAGCGGGCGCGGGGGAGATACGCAGTATTTT.

The J gene is TRBJ1-5, the V gene TRBV19; D not resolved. This CDR3 region has 14 residues. Germline V lookup: CDR1 LNHDA, CDR2 SQIVND (reference sequence). With 2 bases removed from V and 0 bases from J, the gap between germline ends came to 5 bases. The CDR3 loop reads CASSILDSNQPQHF. The CDR3 DNA reads TGTGCCAGTAGTATATTAGATAGCAATCAGCCCCAGCATTTT. Supplemented by reference TRBV19 and TRBJ1-5, the full variable domain reads DGGITQSPKYLFRKEGQNVTLSCEQNLNHDAMYWYRQDPGQGLRLIYYSQIVNDFQKGDIAEGYSVSREKKESFPLTVTSAQKNPTAFYLCASSILDSNQPQHFGDGTRLSIL.

This rearrangement joins TRBV18 to TRBJ1-5; a possible D gene is TRBD1 (6 bases). This CDR3 is built from 14 residues. The V gene's germline CDR1 is KGHSH and CDR2 LQKENI. V was cut by 5 bases and J by 1 base, with 9 bases left in between. CDR3 nucleotides: TGTGCCAGCTCATCTGGACAGAGCAATCAGCCCCAGCATTTT. Translating it yields CASSSGQSNQPQHF.

The CDR3 loop reads CASSPGGPGYNEQFF. CDR3 in DNA: TGTGCCAGTAGTCCCGGGGGTCCGGGGTACAATGAGCAGTTCTTC. The gene calls are TRBV19 and TRBJ2-1; a weak D match, TRBD2 (6 bases). CDR3 size: 15 residues. Germline V gene data show CDR1 as LNHDA and CDR2 as SQIVND (reference sequence). Trimming removed 5 bases from V and 4 bases from J, with 15 bases in between.

The V and J genes are TRBV4-1 and TRBJ2-7; tentatively, D is TRBD1 (5 bases). The CDR3 has 14 amino acids. V was clipped by 6 bases and J by 0 bases, with 12 bases between them. From germline, CDR1 is MGHRA and CDR2 YSYEKL. The CDR3 DNA follows: TGCGCCAGCAGTCTCGACAGTTCCTCCTACGAGCAGTACTTC. This encodes CASSLDSSSYEQYF.

This clone was counted between two and nine times. The rearrangement joins TRBV19 to TRBJ1-2; 7 positions agree with TRBD1. The CDR3 consists of 15 residues. Looked up from germline, CDR1 is LNHDA and CDR2 is SQIVND (reference sequence). V trimming: 3 bases; J trimming: 2 bases; junction bases outside the gene matches: 6. CDR3 sequence reads: CASSIRQGSNYGYTF. The CDR3, as DNA: TGTGCCAGTAGTATTCGACAGGGATCAAACTATGGCTACACCTTC.

This clone was counted ten times or more. The J gene is TRBJ1-3, the V gene TRBV5-1; no reliable D call. This CDR3 comprises 14 residues. Germline V gene data show CDR1 as SGHRS and CDR2 as YFSETQ. With 1 base removed from V and 4 bases from J, the gap between germline ends came to 9 bases. CDR3 nucleotide sequence: TGCGCCAGCAGCTTGTCCGGGGTAGGAAACACCATATATTTT. This codes for CASSLSGVGNTIYF.

The chain employs TRBV5-1 and TRBJ1-2; no firm D call. Trimming left V 0 bases short and J 8 bases short, with 11 bases between. Germline CDR1 reads SGHRS; CDR2 reads YFSETQ. There are 13 residues in the CDR3. DNA of the CDR3: TGCGCCAGCAGCTTGGCCTGGGAGTGGGGCTACACCTTC. Amino acids: CASSLAWEWGYTF.